These T cell receptor beta chains were read from a single sample in a study of technical replicates of blood from a few donors. Sequencing was performed with immunoSEQ multiplex PCR; in TCRdb, only in-frame clones are kept and a portion is missing. The table includes tens of thousands of clones, around 97% detected once. The specimen was T cells isolated from PBMCs. The receptors stem from a human donor in good health. CDR3s include the opening cysteine and the closing phenylalanine or tryptophan.

J,V,CDR3
TRBJ1-5,TRBV27,CASSLRRTEPQHF
TRBJ1-2,TRBV4-1,CASRHSGTGPSDYGYTF
TRBJ1-2,TRBV5-4,CASSLGHRTNYGYTF
TRBJ2-2,TRBV4-1,CASSQSKGLAGEGELFF
TRBJ2-1,TRBV11-2,CASSQGVGLSYNEQFF
TRBJ2-1,TRBV7-6,CASSLGGEYEQFF
TRBJ2-7,TRBV4-1,CASSHRDSYEQYF
TRBJ2-7,TRBV5-4,CASSLTGSRGSEQYF
TRBJ2-2,TRBV10-3,CAISAEGAGTGGITGELFF
TRBJ2-3,TRBV9,CASSGHRGLAGVTDTQYF
TRBJ1-4,TRBV2,CASSETLGTGEKLFF
TRBJ1-4,TRBV18,CASSLDGYEKLFF
TRBJ2-3,TRBV19,CASKRRGSTDTQYF
TRBJ2-7,TRBV6-4,CASSAGAGETYEQYF
TRBJ1-1,TRBV7-9,CASSLDRGQGNTEAFF
TRBJ2-1,TRBV7-6,CASSPGTSGGNEQFF
TRBJ2-5,TRBV7-9,CASSSSPGGGQETQYF
TRBJ1-3,TRBV6-5,CASTDRALNTIYF
TRBJ2-7,TRBV30,CAWAPGQGAYEQYF
TRBJ2-3,TRBV6-5,CASSYYGSTDTQYF
TRBJ2-2,TRBV18,CASSPPTTGELFF
TRBJ2-7,TRBV1,CTSSQTSGSPYEQYF
TRBJ1-5,TRBV27,CASSPRINQPQHF
TRBJ2-5,TRBV4-1,CASRKGDKVKETQYF
TRBJ2-1,TRBV27,CASSFISYNEQFF
TRBJ1-1,TRBV30,CAWSTGVTEAFF
TRBJ2-7,TRBV28,CASSLPPNLNYEQYF
TRBJ2-2,TRBV10-3,CAISYRKDTGELFF
TRBJ2-4,TRBV7-8,CASSLAGRGRIYLNIQYF
TRBJ1-5,TRBV2,CASSEWGSYSNQPQHF
TRBJ2-7,TRBV30,CAWSVGGSAEQYF
TRBJ1-5,TRBV10-2,CASSDGWNSNQPQHF
TRBJ1-2,TRBV12-5,CASGLVRGQGAEGYTF
TRBJ2-7,TRBV27,CASSFSGPGTGGWAYEQYF
TRBJ2-5,TRBV2,CASSVGGGYQETQYF
TRBJ2-1,TRBV5-4,CASRTSGGAREQFF
TRBJ1-1,TRBV28,CASPSVGTGWMNTEAFF
TRBJ1-1,TRBV28,CASSTGSMNTEAFF
TRBJ2-1,TRBV5-4,CASSLGGGAYEQFF
TRBJ2-1,TRBV21-1,CASSTAGGAGNEQFF
TRBJ2-7,TRBV11-2,CASSHLTGKGSYEQYF
TRBJ1-5,TRBV6-5,CASSPRQSHQPQHF
TRBJ2-2,TRBV25-1,CASSDLAGAGELFF
TRBJ2-3,TRBV7-6,CASSLATAGGRTDTQYF
TRBJ2-1,TRBV29-1,CSVTPSGRGSYNEQFF